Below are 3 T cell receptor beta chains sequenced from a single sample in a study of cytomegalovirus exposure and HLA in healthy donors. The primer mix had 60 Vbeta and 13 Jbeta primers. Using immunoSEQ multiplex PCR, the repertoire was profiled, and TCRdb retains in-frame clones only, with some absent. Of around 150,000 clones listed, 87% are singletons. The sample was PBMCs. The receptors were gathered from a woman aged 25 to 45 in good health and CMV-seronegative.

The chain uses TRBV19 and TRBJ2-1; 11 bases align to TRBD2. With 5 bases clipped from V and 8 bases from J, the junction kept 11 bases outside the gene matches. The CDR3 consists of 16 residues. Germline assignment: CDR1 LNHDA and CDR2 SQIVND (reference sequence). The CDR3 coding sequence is TGTGCCAGTAGTGTTATGACTAGCGGGATAGGTGATGAGCAGTTCTTC. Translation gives CASSVMTSGIGDEQFF.

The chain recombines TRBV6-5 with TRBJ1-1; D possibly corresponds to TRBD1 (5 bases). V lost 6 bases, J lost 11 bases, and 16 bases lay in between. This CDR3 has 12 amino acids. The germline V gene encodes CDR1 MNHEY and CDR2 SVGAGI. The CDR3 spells CASRNRQSGAFF. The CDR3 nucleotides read TGTGCCAGCAGAAATCGACAGTCCGGGGCTTTCTTT.

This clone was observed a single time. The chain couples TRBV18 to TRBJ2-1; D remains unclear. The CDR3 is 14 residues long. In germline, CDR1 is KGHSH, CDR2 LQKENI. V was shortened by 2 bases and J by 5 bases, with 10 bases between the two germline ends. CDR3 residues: CASSPFPSHNEQFF. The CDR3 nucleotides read TGTGCCAGCTCACCATTTCCCAGTCACAATGAGCAGTTCTTC.